Listed below are T cell receptor beta chains from one sample, sequenced in a study of T cell responses to AZD1222 COVID-19 vaccine. The repertoire was sequenced with immunoSEQ multiplex PCR; TCRdb's copy has only in-frame clones and lacks some. The table shows 68,000 or so clones, with approximately 80% occurring only once. Material: peripheral blood, obtained on day 0 of AZD1222 vaccination. The receptors originated from an adult in good health. Each CDR3 is given with its conserved first and last residue. The D gene is left open where the match is weak. Clone size is given for some rows only: seen once, a few or many times, or a class if the clone is expanded.

d_call,cdr3_length,j_call,v_call,clone_size,cdr3_nt,cdr3_aa
-,18,TRBJ1-1,TRBV7-2,once,TGTGCCAGCAGCCTGTTACCGGGGGGGTGGTTGGGGAACACTGAAGCTTTCTTT,CASSLLPGGWLGNTEAFF
-,14,TRBJ1-1,TRBV10-3,-,TGTGCCATCAGTGATTTTGGGTCCCGCGCGGAAGCTTTCTTT,CAISDFGSRAEAFF
-,16,TRBJ1-1,TRBV27,-,TGTGCCAGCTACAACGACAAGACACGCCACGTCACTGAAGCTTTCTTT,CASYNDKTRHVTEAFF
-,13,TRBJ2-7,TRBV5-3,few,TGTGCCAGAAGCTTGGACAGGGTCTACGAGCAGTACTTC,CARSLDRVYEQYF
TRBD1,15,TRBJ1-1,TRBV15,once,TGTGCCACCAGCTGGGACAGGGCATGGAGCACTGAAGCTTTCTTT,CATSWDRAWSTEAFF
TRBD1,15,TRBJ2-5,TRBV4-3,few,TGCGCCAGCAGCCAAGGGACAGGGGATGGGAAGACCCAGTACTTC,CASSQGTGDGKTQYF
-,15,TRBJ1-6,TRBV6-2/TRBV6-3,-,TGTGCCAGCAGCCCCGTAACGGAGGGCGGAACACCCCTCCACTTT,CASSPVTEGGTPLHF
-,12,TRBJ1-1,TRBV30,-,TGTGCCTGGAGCTTCGGGGTGACTGAAGCTTTCTTT,CAWSFGVTEAFF
-,14,TRBJ1-5,TRBV23-1,-,TGCGCCAGCAGTCAAGCAGGGAGGAATCAGCCCCAGCATTTT,CASSQAGRNQPQHF
TRBD1,13,TRBJ1-6,TRBV28,-,TGTGCCAGCAGTTTGACAGGGACTTCACCCCTCCACTTT,CASSLTGTSPLHF
-,15,TRBJ2-2,TRBV9,-,TGTGCCAGCAGCGAGGGGGTCTCCGACACCGGGGAGCTGTTTTTT,CASSEGVSDTGELFF
TRBD1,12,TRBJ1-1,TRBV29-1,-,TGCAGCGTTGGGACAGGGGGGACTGAAGCTTTCTTT,CSVGTGGTEAFF
TRBD2,16,TRBJ2-5,TRBV4-3,-,TGCGCCAGCAGCCTTGAGACTAGCGGGAGCCAAGAGACCCAGTACTTC,CASSLETSGSQETQYF
TRBD2,17,TRBJ2-5,TRBV11-3,-,TGTGCCAGCAGCCCACGCGGGGCTAGCGGGGGCCAAGAGACCCAGTACTTC,CASSPRGASGGQETQYF
-,12,TRBJ1-2,TRBV9,-,TGTGCCAGCAGCGATTTACTCGGGGGCTACACCTTC,CASSDLLGGYTF
TRBD1,15,TRBJ1-6,TRBV11-2,once,TGTGCCAGCAGCCGGACCGGGACAGAAAATTCACCCCTCCACTTT,CASSRTGTENSPLHF
TRBD2,15,TRBJ2-1,TRBV2,-,TGTGCCAGCAGTGAACTCGCGGGGGGGTACAATGAGCAGTTCTTC,CASSELAGGYNEQFF
TRBD1,14,TRBJ2-7,TRBV19,-,TGTGCCAGTAGTTGGACAGGGGGACGCTACGAGCAGTACTTC,CASSWTGGRYEQYF
-,15,TRBJ1-2,TRBV5-1,few,TGCGCCAGCAGGCGGGACGGAAGAAGAAACTATGGCTACACCTTC,CASRRDGRRNYGYTF
-,11,TRBJ2-7,TRBV25-1,-,TGTGCCAGTCAGCAGACCTACGAGCAGTACTTC,CASQQTYEQYF
TRBD1,15,TRBJ1-3,TRBV9,-,TGTGCCAGCAGCGTATTAGGGGGCACTGGAAACACCATATATTTT,CASSVLGGTGNTIYF
TRBD1,16,TRBJ1-6,TRBV28,-,TGTGCCAGCACTGAGGGACAGGGGGCTAGGGATTCACCCCTCCACTTT,CASTEGQGARDSPLHF
TRBD2,14,TRBJ2-5,TRBV3-1/TRBV3-2,-,TGTGCCAGCAGCCTAGCGGGGGGAGGGGAGACCCAGTACTTC,CASSLAGGGETQYF
-,16,TRBJ2-7,TRBV6-9,-,TGTGCCAGCAGTCCGTCCGCCAGGTCGAGCTCCTACGAGCAGTACTTC,CASSPSARSSSYEQYF